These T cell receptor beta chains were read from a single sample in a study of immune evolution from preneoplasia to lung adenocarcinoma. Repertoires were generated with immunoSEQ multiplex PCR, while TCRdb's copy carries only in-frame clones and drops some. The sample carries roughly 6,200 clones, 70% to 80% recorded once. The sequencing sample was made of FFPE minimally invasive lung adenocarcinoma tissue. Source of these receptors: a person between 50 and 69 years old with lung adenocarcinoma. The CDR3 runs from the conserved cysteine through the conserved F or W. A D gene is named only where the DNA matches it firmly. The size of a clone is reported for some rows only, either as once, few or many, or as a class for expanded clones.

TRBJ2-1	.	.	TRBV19	CASSQGNYNEQFF	TGTGCCAGTAGCCAGGGGAACTACAATGAGCAGTTCTTC
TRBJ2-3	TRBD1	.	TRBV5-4	CASSQKQGSDTQYF	TGTGCCAGCAGCCAAAAACAGGGGTCAGATACGCAGTATTTT
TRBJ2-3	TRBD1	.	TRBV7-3	CASSPGQLTDTQYF	TGTGCCAGCAGTCCGGGACAGTTAACAGATACGCAGTATTTT
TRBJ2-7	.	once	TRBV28	CASTSPGQYEQYF	TGTGCCAGCACTTCACCCGGACAGTACGAGCAGTACTTC
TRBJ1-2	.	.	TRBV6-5	CASSQGYGYTF	TGTGCCAGCAGTCAAGGCTATGGCTACACCTTC
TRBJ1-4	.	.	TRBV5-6	CASSLMQGDEKLFF	TGTGCCAGCAGCTTAATGCAGGGAGATGAAAAACTGTTTTTT
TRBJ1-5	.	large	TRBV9	CASSVGVGKDQPQHF	TGTGCCAGCAGCGTAGGTGTGGGGAAGGATCAGCCCCAGCATTTT
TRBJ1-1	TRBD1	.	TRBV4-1	CASSQEGQMMNTEAFF	TGCGCCAGCAGCCAAGAGGGACAGATGATGAACACTGAAGCTTTCTTT
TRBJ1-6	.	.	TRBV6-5	CASKRGLENSPLHF	TGTGCCAGCAAGCGGGGTTTAGAAAATTCACCCCTCCACTTT
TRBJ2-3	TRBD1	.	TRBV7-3	CASSPFRQGRDTQYF	TGTGCCAGCAGCCCCTTTCGACAGGGGAGAGATACGCAGTATTTT
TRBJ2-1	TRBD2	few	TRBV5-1	CASSLIPTSGSNEQFF	TGCGCCAGCAGCTTGATCCCGACTAGCGGGAGCAATGAGCAGTTCTTC
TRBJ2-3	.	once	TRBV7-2	CASSSWGAAYDTQYF	TGTGCCAGCAGCTCTTGGGGGGCGGCATACGATACGCAGTATTTT
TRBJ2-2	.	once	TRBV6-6	CASTPKRGELFF	TGTGCCAGCACCCCGAAGAGAGGGGAGCTGTTTTTT
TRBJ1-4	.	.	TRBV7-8	CASSLGDWVEKLFF	TGTGCCAGCAGCTTAGGAGATTGGGTTGAAAAACTGTTTTTT
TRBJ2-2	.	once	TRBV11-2	CASSLGWTFLRDTGELFF	TGTGCCAGCAGCTTAGGGTGGACATTCTTACGAGACACCGGGGAGCTGTTTTTT
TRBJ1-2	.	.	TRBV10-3	CAAFSGNGYTF	TGTGCCGCATTTTCAGGGAATGGCTACACCTTC
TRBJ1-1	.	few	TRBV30	CAWSGGLDTEAFF	TGTGCCTGGAGTGGGGGGCTGGACACTGAAGCTTTCTTT
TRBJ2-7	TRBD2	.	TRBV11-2	CASSLDLTGVGAPGGEQYF	TGTGCCAGCAGCTTAGATCTAACCGGGGTGGGAGCGCCGGGAGGGGAGCAGTACTTC
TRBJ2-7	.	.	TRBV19	CASNLSQRQLGYEQYF	TGTGCCAGTAATCTATCGCAGCGACAGCTAGGCTACGAGCAGTACTTC
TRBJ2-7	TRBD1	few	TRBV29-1	CSVEDGTGESYEQYF	TGCAGCGTTGAAGACGGGACAGGGGAGTCCTACGAGCAGTACTTC
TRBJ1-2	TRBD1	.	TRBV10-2	CASSDFVRGLAGYTF	TGCGCCAGCAGTGATTTCGTCAGGGGGCTAGCTGGCTACACCTTC
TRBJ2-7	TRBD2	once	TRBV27	CASNPGIAGATYEQYF	TGTGCCAGCAACCCGGGAATAGCGGGAGCCACCTACGAGCAGTACTTC
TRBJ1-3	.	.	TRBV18	CASSPPMESGNTIYF	TGTGCCAGCTCACCACCGATGGAATCTGGAAACACCATATATTTT
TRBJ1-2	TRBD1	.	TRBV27	CASRTSGGWGYTF	TGTGCCAGCAGAACATCAGGGGGCTGGGGCTACACCTTC
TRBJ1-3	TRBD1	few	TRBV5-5	CASSRDRGYMTGNTIYF	TGTGCCAGCAGCCGGGACAGGGGTTACATGACTGGAAACACCATATATTTT
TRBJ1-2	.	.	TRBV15	CATSTGEAGGYTF	TGTGCCACCAGCACAGGGGAAGCGGGTGGCTACACCTTC
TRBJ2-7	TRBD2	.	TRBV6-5	CASSYAGLVYF	TGTGCCAGCAGTTACGCCGGACTAGTCTACTTC
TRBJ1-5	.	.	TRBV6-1	CASRERGGGQPQHF	TGTGCCAGCAGGGAAAGGGGGGGCGGTCAGCCCCAGCATTTT
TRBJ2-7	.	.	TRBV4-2	CASSQDLGSPSYEQYF	TGTGCCAGCAGCCAAGATCTCGGGAGCCCGTCCTACGAGCAGTACTTC
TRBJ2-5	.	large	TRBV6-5	CASSLQGEEETQYF	TGTGCCAGCAGTTTACAGGGAGAGGAGGAGACCCAGTACTTC
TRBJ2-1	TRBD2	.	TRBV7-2	CASEPHAGLAGNEQFF	TGTGCCAGCGAGCCGCATGCGGGACTAGCGGGGAATGAGCAGTTCTTC
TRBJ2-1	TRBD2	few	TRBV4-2	CASSQERLAGGGDNEQFF	TGTGCCAGCAGCCAAGAGAGGCTAGCGGGGGGCGGCGACAATGAGCAGTTCTTC
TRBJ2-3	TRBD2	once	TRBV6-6	CASSYSSILAGALYF	TGTGCCAGCAGTTACTCGTCGATTTTAGCGGGAGCCTTGTATTTT
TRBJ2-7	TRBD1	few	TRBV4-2	CASSQAAGQVYEQYF	TGTGCCAGCAGCCAAGCCGCCGGACAGGTCTACGAGCAGTACTTC
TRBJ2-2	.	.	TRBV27	CASRELNTGELFF	TGTGCCAGCAGAGAACTAAACACCGGGGAGCTGTTTTTT
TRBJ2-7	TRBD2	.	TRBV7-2	CASSPRLAGPYEQYF	TGTGCCAGCAGCCCGAGACTAGCGGGACCCTACGAGCAGTACTTC
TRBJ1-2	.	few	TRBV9	CASSVVEGRGYTF	TGTGCCAGCAGCGTAGTCGAGGGTCGGGGCTACACCTTC
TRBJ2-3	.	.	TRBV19	CASRDSRPAPSTDTQYF	TGTGCCAGTAGGGACAGCCGACCCGCTCCAAGCACAGATACGCAGTATTTT
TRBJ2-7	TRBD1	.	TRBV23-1	CASSQSPVGRGIYEQYF	TGCGCCAGCAGTCAATCCCCCGTGGGCAGGGGGATCTACGAGCAGTACTTC
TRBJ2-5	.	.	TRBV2	CASSGGGGRSWQYF	TGTGCCAGCAGTGGAGGGGGGGGTAGGAGTTGGCAGTACTTC
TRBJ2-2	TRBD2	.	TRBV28	CASTAGYSGAGELFF	TGTGCCAGCACCGCGGGGTACAGCGGGGCCGGGGAGCTGTTTTTT
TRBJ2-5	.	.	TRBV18	CASSPGAEETQYF	TGTGCCAGCTCACCAGGGGCAGAAGAGACCCAGTACTTC
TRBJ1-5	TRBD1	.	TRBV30	CAWSVQGARGQPQHF	TGTGCCTGGAGTGTACAGGGGGCGAGGGGTCAGCCCCAGCATTTT
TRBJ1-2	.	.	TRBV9	CASSAPPGPYGYTF	TGTGCCAGCAGCGCACCTCCGGGACCCTATGGCTACACCTTC
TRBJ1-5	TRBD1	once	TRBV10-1	CASRLTGTGDQPQHF	TGCGCCAGCAGACTCACCGGGACAGGGGATCAGCCCCAGCATTTT
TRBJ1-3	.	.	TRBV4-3	CASSQGRDSGNTIYF	TGCGCCAGCAGCCAAGGACGAGACTCTGGAAACACCATATATTTT
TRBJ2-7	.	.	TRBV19	CASSIAERKGYEQYF	TGTGCCAGTAGTATAGCCGAAAGGAAGGGATACGAGCAGTACTTC
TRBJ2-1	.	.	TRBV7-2	CASSLALGEQFF	TGTGCCAGCAGCTTAGCGTTGGGAGAGCAGTTCTTC
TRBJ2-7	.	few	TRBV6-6	CASSLIGGTTYEQYF	TGTGCCAGCAGTCTCATCGGCGGTACGACCTACGAGCAGTACTTC
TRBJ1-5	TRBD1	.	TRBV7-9	CASSGDSGSYQPQHF	TGTGCCAGCAGCGGGGACAGCGGGAGTTATCAGCCCCAGCATTTT
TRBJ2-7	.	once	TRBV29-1	CSVEDLGSYEQYF	TGCAGCGTTGAAGATCTGGGATCCTACGAGCAGTACTTC
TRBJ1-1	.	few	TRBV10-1	CASSETARRGAFF	TGCGCCAGCAGCGAGACCGCCCGACGAGGGGCTTTCTTT
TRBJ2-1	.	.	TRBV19	CASRTGTYNEQFF	TGTGCCAGTAGAACAGGAACCTACAATGAGCAGTTCTTC
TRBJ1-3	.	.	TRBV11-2	CASSLAAHLPSGNTIYF	TGTGCCAGCAGCTTAGCCGCCCACCTTCCCTCTGGAAACACCATATATTTT
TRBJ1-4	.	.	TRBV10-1	CASSDSPNEKLFF	TGCGCCAGCAGTGACAGTCCTAATGAAAAACTGTTTTTT
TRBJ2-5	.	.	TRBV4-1	CASSQENGRWKETQYF	TGCGCCAGCAGCCAAGAAAACGGGCGATGGAAAGAGACCCAGTACTTC
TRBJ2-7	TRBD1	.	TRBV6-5	CASSYSGQGREQYF	TGTGCCAGCAGTTACTCGGGACAGGGGAGAGAGCAGTACTTC
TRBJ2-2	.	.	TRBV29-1	CSVGRGTTGELFF	TGCAGCGTTGGGCGAGGGACCACCGGGGAGCTGTTTTTT
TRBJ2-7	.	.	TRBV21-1	CASSKRAGRVAYEQYF	TGTGCCAGCAGCAAACGGGCGGGGCGCGTGGCCTACGAGCAGTACTTC